The 32 T cell receptor beta chains below come from one sample, sequenced in a study of cytomegalovirus exposure and HLA in healthy donors. Generated by immunoSEQ multiplex PCR, the TCRdb table keeps only in-frame clones and is missing some. The data hold under 150,000 clones, with about 87% observed a single time. The sequencing sample was made of PBMCs. The origin of the receptors is a man in his late teens or twenties in good health and CMV-seropositive.

The chain joins TRBV5-1 to TRBJ1-2; tentatively, D is TRBD1 (5 bases). Trimming pared 0 bases from V and 4 bases from J, leaving 10 bases between. This CDR3 comprises 14 residues. CDR1 and CDR2 (germline): SGHRS, YFSETQ. CDR3 in DNA: TGCGCCAGCAGCTTGGCAGTGGGGGGCTATGGCTACACCTTC. Translating it yields CASSLAVGGYGYTF.

V usage is TRBV14 and J usage is TRBJ1-2; TRBD1 might be the D (6 bases). Trimming removed 4 bases at V and 4 bases at J, with 16 bases between. CDR3 length equals 15 residues. Germline V gives CDR1 SGHDN, CDR2 FVKESK. The CDR3 bases are TGTGCCAGCAGCCTTAGGGGGGGGTCCCTCTATGGCTACACCTTC. Its protein is CASSLRGGSLYGYTF.

This chain's CDR3 is CASSLFGGSTDTQYF. The CDR3 DNA reads as TGTGCCAGCAGTTTATTTGGGGGGAGCACAGATACGCAGTATTTT. V and J are TRBV28 and TRBJ2-3; D possibly corresponds to TRBD2 (6 bases). Between the trimmed V and J ends, which lost 1 base and 0 bases, there was a span of 8 bases. Germline assignment: CDR1 MDHEN and CDR2 SYDVKM. CDR3 size: 15 residues.

The chain recombines TRBV19 with TRBJ2-2; 10 bases fit TRBD1. This CDR3 is 15 amino acids long. V was clipped by 3 bases and J by 3 bases; unmatched bases: 1. Germline CDR1 is LNHDA and CDR2 is SQIVND (reference sequence). The CDR3 DNA sequence: TGTGCCAGTAGTATCGGGACAGGGGACACCGGGGAGCTGTTTTTT. It yields the protein CASSIGTGDTGELFF. The full variable domain, in which reference TRBV19 and TRBJ2-2 provide the parts outside the CDR3, is DGGITQSPKYLFRKEGQNVTLSCEQNLNHDAMYWYRQDPGQGLRLIYYSQIVNDFQKGDIAEGYSVSREKKESFPLTVTSAQKNPTAFYLCASSIGTGDTGELFFGEGSRLTVL.

The chain combines TRBV5-1 with TRBJ2-5, with TRBD1 as a possible D gene (6 bases). V dropped 4 bases and J dropped 2 bases, with 18 bases sitting between them. Germline assignment: CDR1 SGHRS and CDR2 YFSETQ. The CDR3 is 16 residues long. The CDR3 DNA reads TGCGCCAGCAGCACAGGGACGCGAGGGGAGCAAGAGACCCAGTACTTC. This translates into CASSTGTRGEQETQYF.

In DNA form, the CDR3 reads TGTGCCACCAGCAGAGGTTACAGCCTATCAGCGGGGGGCATCAATGAGCAGTTCTTC. It is translated as CATSRGYSLSAGGINEQFF. V usage is TRBV15 and J usage is TRBJ2-1; 9 bases agree with TRBD2. CDR1 and CDR2 (germline): LNHNV, YYDKDF (reference sequence). The CDR3 is made up of 19 amino acids. V gave up 1 base and J gave up 6 bases; unmatched junction bases: 16.

Concerning this clone itself: Germline and junction disagree at one end, which may indicate a read error. The rearrangement links TRBV10-1 to TRBJ1-2; 8 bases agree with TRBD1. From germline, CDR1 is WNHNN and CDR2 SYGVQD (reference sequence). The CDR3 loop spans 14 amino acids. DNA for the CDR3: TGCGCCAGCAGTGAGTCGACGGGACAGGCAACCCGGTACTTC. Translating gives CASSESTGQATRYF.

This chain connects TRBV7-9 to TRBJ2-6; 7 bases map to TRBD1. The length of the CDR3 is 17 residues. Trimming removed 5 bases from V and 0 bases from J; junction bases left unmatched: 7. CDR1 SEHNR and CDR2 FQNEAQ come from the germline V gene (reference sequence). Here the CDR3 DNA reads TGTGCCAGCAGCCTCATACAGGGGAGCTCTGGGGCCAACGTCCTGACTTTC. Amino acid sequence: CASSLIQGSSGANVLTF.

This chain uses TRBV25-1 with TRBJ1-2, with D tentatively TRBD1 (6 bases). Trimming took 0 bases from V and 5 from J, leaving 10 bases between them. There are 14 residues in the CDR3. Germline CDR1 and CDR2: MGHDK and SYGVNS. The DNA for the CDR3 is TGTGCCAGCAGTGAATATCGGACAGCTTATGGCTACACCTTC. Its translation is CASSEYRTAYGYTF.

CDR3 sequence (DNA): TGTGCCAGCAGTTTATTGGCGGGAGGGGATGAGCAGTTCTTC. It translates to CASSLLAGGDEQFF. This chain connects TRBV27 to TRBJ2-1; 9 bases match TRBD2. V gave up 1 base and J gave up 8 bases; unmatched junction bases: 3. The CDR3 consists of 14 residues. Germline lookup yields CDR1 MNHEY and CDR2 SMNVEV (reference sequence).

CDR3 in DNA: TGCGCCAGCAGCCAGAAATCCGGGAACGAGCAGTACTTC. This gives the protein CASSQKSGNEQYF. The chain links TRBV4-1 to TRBJ2-7, with D perhaps matching TRBD2 (5 bases). CDR3 size: 13 residues. Germline CDR1 reads MGHRA; CDR2 reads YSYEKL. The V and J ends lost 3 bases and 5 bases respectively, with 11 bases between them.

The chain uses TRBV6-5 and TRBJ2-5; 8 bases fit TRBD1. The ends lost 0 bases at V and 5 bases at J; junction bases unmatched: 8. Germline V gene lookup returns CDR1 MNHEY and CDR2 SVGAGI. The CDR3 is 16 amino acids. Here the CDR3 DNA reads TGTGCCAGCAGTTACTCGGGCAGGGGGCGCGGGGAGACCCAGTACTTC. Protein product: CASSYSGRGRGETQYF.

The chain recombines TRBV6-1 with TRBJ1-3; D gene uncertain. Trimming stripped 11 bases from V and 0 bases from J, with 8 bases between. This CDR3 has 12 residues. Per the germline V gene, CDR1 is MNHNS and CDR2 is SASEGT. The CDR3 loop is CAVQDSGNTIYF. The CDR3 DNA sequence: TGTGCCGTACAAGACTCTGGAAACACCATATATTTT.

The rearrangement joins TRBV5-5 to TRBJ1-2; TRBD1 matches at 8 bases. The germline V gene has CDR1 SGHKS and CDR2 YYEKEE (reference sequence). The CDR3 loop spans 14 amino acids. Losses at the gene ends were 4 bases for V and 2 bases for J; bases not matched to a gene: 4. The CDR3 loop reads CASSVTGGNYGYTF. CDR3 DNA sequence: TGTGCCAGCAGCGTTACAGGGGGGAACTATGGCTACACCTTC.

This sequence joins TRBV9 and TRBJ1-1; the D is unclear. CDR1 is SGDLS and CDR2 is YYNGEE in the germline V gene. Trimming took off 3 bases at V and 0 bases at J, with 12 bases between the two ends. The CDR3 totals 15 residues. CDR3 protein: CASSAPAGVNTEAFF. In DNA form, the CDR3 reads TGTGCCAGCAGCGCCCCAGCAGGCGTGAACACTGAAGCTTTCTTT.

CDR3 nucleotides: TGTGCCAGCAGCCCTACCAACCCCTGGGAGCAGTACTTC. The encoded protein is CASSPTNPWEQYF. This chain joins TRBV11-3 and TRBJ2-7; no definite D call. V was clipped by 5 bases and J by 7 bases, with 15 bases between them. The CDR3 length is 13 residues. Germline CDR1 reads SGHNT; CDR2 reads YENEEA.

The chain carries TRBV5-5 and TRBJ1-2; TRBD1 aligns across 8 bases. The V gene's germline CDR1 is SGHKS and CDR2 YYEKEE (reference sequence). CDR3 length: 14 residues. The V gene end was trimmed by 3 bases and the J gene end by 2 bases; junction bases not matched to a gene: 3. CDR3 sequence reads: CASSSRTGNYGYTF. Written as DNA, the CDR3 is TGTGCCAGCAGCTCCCGGACAGGGAACTATGGCTACACCTTC. Looking up the rest from reference TRBV5-5 and TRBJ1-2 gives the full variable domain: DAGVTQSPTHLIKTRGQQVTLRCSPISGHKSVSWYQQVLGQGPQFIFQYYEKEERGRGNFPDRFSARQFPNYSSELNVNALLLGDSALYLCASSSRTGNYGYTFGSGTRLTVV.

The chain links TRBV10-3 to TRBJ2-7; tentative D call: TRBD1 (9 bases). V lost 8 bases and J lost 3, with 29 bases in between. The CDR3 has 18 residues. Germline V gene data show CDR1 as ENHRY and CDR2 as SYGVKD. CDR3 residues: CAISSGGMVGTGFYEQYF. CDR3 bases: TGTGCCATCTCTTCGGGGGGGATGGTTGGGACAGGGTTCTACGAGCAGTACTTC.

The CDR3 DNA reads as TGTGCCAGCAGAGCCGGGACTCTAAACACTGAAGCTTTCTTT. It yields the protein CASRAGTLNTEAFF. The rearrangement links TRBV27 to TRBJ1-1; possible D gene TRBD1, 5 bases. Germline CDR1 is MNHEY and CDR2 is SMNVEV (reference sequence). The ends were cut back, 6 bases at V and 2 bases at J, with 13 bases in the middle. The CDR3 spans 14 residues.

This chain connects TRBV7-3 to TRBJ2-1; no reliable D call. The V gene lost 0 bases and the J gene lost 8 bases, with 8 bases spanning the gap. This CDR3 has 13 amino acids. The germline V gene has CDR1 SGHTA and CDR2 FQGTGA. The CDR3 DNA reads TGTGCCAGCAGCTTAACCCGAAGCGATGAGCAGTTCTTC. Its protein product is CASSLTRSDEQFF.

CDR3 in DNA: TGTGCCATCAGTAAGGACAGGGATACGCAGTATTTT. Translated, it gives CAISKDRDTQYF. J is TRBJ2-3 and V is TRBV10-3, with 7 bases identical to TRBD1. Germline-derived CDR1 and CDR2 are ENHRY and SYGVKD. The CDR3 is made up of 12 amino acids. V lost 5 bases to trimming and J lost 6 bases; unmatched junction nucleotides: 2.

This chain links TRBV11-2 with TRBJ2-7; no clear D gene. V was clipped by 3 bases and J by 3 bases, with 3 bases between them. CDR1 and CDR2 from the germline V gene are SGHAT and FQNNGV. CDR3 length: 11 residues. The CDR3 here is CASSFNYEQYF. Written as DNA, the CDR3 is TGTGCCAGCAGCTTCAACTACGAGCAGTACTTC.

This chain joins TRBV9 and TRBJ2-3; D is possibly TRBD2 (5 bases). Trimming stripped 0 bases from V and 4 bases from J, with 9 bases between. This CDR3 contains 14 residues. Germline V gives CDR1 SGDLS, CDR2 YYNGEE. The CDR3, as DNA: TGTGCCAGCAGCGTAGCTAGCAAGGCAGATACGCAGTATTTT. This translates into CASSVASKADTQYF.

This chain uses TRBV9 with TRBJ2-2; D not resolved. The germline gives CDR1 SGDLS, CDR2 YYNGEE. CDR3 length equals 14 residues. V lost 0 bases and J lost 6, with 9 bases in between. This CDR3 is CASSVAYSSGELFF. CDR3 DNA: TGTGCCAGCAGCGTAGCCTATTCGTCCGGGGAGCTGTTTTTT.

The V call is TRBV30, the J call TRBJ1-1; D call uncertain. The CDR3 spans 13 residues. V dropped 1 base and J dropped 1 base, with 7 bases sitting between them. Germline values: CDR1 GTSNPN, CDR2 SVGIG (reference sequence). CDR3 in DNA: TGTGCCTGGAGTGAACAGCCGAACACTGAAGCTTTCTTT. This encodes CAWSEQPNTEAFF.

V usage is TRBV19 and J usage is TRBJ2-1; 7 nucleotides agree with TRBD1. CDR1 and CDR2 from the germline V gene are LNHDA and SQIVND (reference sequence). This CDR3 comprises 14 residues. The ends lost 3 bases at V and 7 bases at J; junction bases unmatched: 6. The CDR3 region is CASSITGARNEQFF. CDR3 nucleotides: TGTGCCAGTAGTATTACAGGGGCCCGGAATGAGCAGTTCTTC.

This clone came up once. The chain has TRBV10-1 and TRBJ2-5; 8 positions match TRBD2. This CDR3 has 15 amino acids. Trimming cost V 2 bases and J 5 bases; bases outside gene matches: 7. Germline V gene data show CDR1 as WNHNN and CDR2 as SYGVQD (reference sequence). CDR3 in DNA: TGCGCCAGCAGTGAGGGGGGGACTAGTGACGAGACCCAGTACTTC. This encodes CASSEGGTSDETQYF.

In its sample, this clone was seen once. The chain couples TRBV7-3 to TRBJ2-1, with 13 bases aligning to TRBD2. The CDR3 is made up of 18 amino acids. CDR1 is SGHTA, CDR2 FQGTGA, per germline. V trimming: 6 bases; J trimming: 0 bases; junction bases outside the gene matches: 8. CDR3 in DNA: TGTGCCAGCAGTTATAGTGGGACTAGCGGGACCTCCTACAATGAGCAGTTCTTC. Protein sequence: CASSYSGTSGTSYNEQFF. Full variable domain (outside the CDR3, taken from reference TRBV7-3 and TRBJ2-1): GAGVSQTPSNKVTEKGKYVELRCDPISGHTALYWYRQSLGQGPEFLIYFQGTGAADDSGLPNDRFFAVRPEGSVSTLKIQRTERGDSAVYLCASSYSGTSGTSYNEQFFGPGTRLTVL.

CDR3 loop: CASSQDLPRNTEAFF. The CDR3 DNA reads TGTGCCAGCAGCCAAGATCTCCCCAGGAACACTGAAGCTTTCTTT. The chain combines TRBV14 with TRBJ1-1; no clear D gene. Germline V gene lookup returns CDR1 SGHDN and CDR2 FVKESK. Trimming took off 0 bases at V and 1 base at J, with 9 bases between the two ends. There are 15 residues in the CDR3.

This chain links TRBV7-8 with TRBJ2-5; TRBD1 aligns across 7 bases. V lost 4 bases, J lost 0 bases, and 2 bases stayed unmatched. Germline V CDR1 and CDR2: SGHVS, FQNEAQ. This CDR3 comprises 14 residues. CDR3 DNA sequence: TGTGCCAGCAGCTACGACAGGGACCAAGAGACCCAGTACTTC. Translated, it gives CASSYDRDQETQYF.

This CDR3 is CASSSGTTNTEAFF. CDR3 bases: TGCGCCAGCAGCTCTGGGACAACGAACACTGAAGCTTTCTTT. The gene calls are TRBV5-1 and TRBJ1-1; weak D call: TRBD1 (6 bases). V was cut by 3 bases and J by 1 base, with 10 bases left in between. The CDR3 consists of 14 residues. Per germline, CDR1 SGHRS and CDR2 YFSETQ.

The chain links TRBV12-2 to TRBJ1-5. TRBV12-2 is designated a pseudogene. The CDR3 spans 17 residues. The CDR3 is CASRLAGWSLRNQPQHF. CDR3 sequence (DNA): TGTGCAAGTCGCTTAGCGGGTTGGAGTTTGCGCAATCAGCCCCAGCATTTT.